The T cell receptor (beta chain) described here comes from a study of blood T cell repertoires in COVID-19. Study background: Whether acute or convalescent, the COVID-19 samples came from the United States, Italy and Spain. The cDNA or gDNA used as material had been derived from T cells, B-cell-depleted T cells, or PBMCs.

Method: immunoSEQ multiplex PCR; TCRdb's copy keeps in-frame clones and lacks some. The sample shows 87,000 or so clones, over 70% of them seen only once. In germline, CDR1 is GTSNPN, CDR2 SVGIG (reference sequence). The V segment lost 2 bases and the J segment 4 bases; nucleotides outside the gene matches: 7. The CDR3 sequence is 14 residues long. This TCR came from a man aged 80 or over with acute or convalescent COVID-19. Sequenced sample: peripheral blood. The chain links TRBV30 to TRBJ1-2; 7 bases line up with TRBD1. The chain's CDR3 is CAWSWDSGGYGYTF. The CDR3 DNA reads TGTGCCTGGAGTTGGGACAGCGGGGGCTATGGCTACACCTTC.